The source of this T cell receptor (beta chain) is a study of tumor-infiltrating lymphocytes in primary liver carcinoma. The study, taken as a whole, reports: Less overlap was seen in tumor-adjacent and tumor-blood pairs than in tumor region pairs. CD4+ and CD8+ repertoires could not be compared in these unsorted bulk samples.

Concerning this clonotype itself: Its target is not known.

A primer matching the constant region was used to make TCR beta cDNA from approximately 0.55 ug of total RNA. Construction of TCR beta libraries relied on three successive nested multiplex PCR rounds employing slightly modified ARM-PCR. Each of the first two PCR rounds ran approximately 9 cycles with TRBV1-TRBV30 forward and C-beta reverse primers. TCRdb itself ran the multiplex PCR reads through MiXCR, one entry per CDR3 protein. The table records 300,000 to 350,000 distinct CDR3 sequences, almost 60% of them present only once. The germline V and J ends were trimmed by 1 base and 1 base, with 8 bases remaining between them. CDR3 size: 14 residues. Blood RNA was derived from unsorted whole blood, and germline DNA was extracted too.

Source material: peripheral blood. The chain recombines TRBV12-3 or TRBV12-4 with TRBJ2-7; D unclear. The sequence was collected from a woman in her 30s with primary liver carcinoma and hepatitis B virus infection. The CDR3 here is CASSLGDLSYEQYF. The CDR3 DNA is TGTGCCAGCAGTTTAGGCGACTTATCCTACGAGCAGTACTTC.